This TCR beta chain was sequenced in a study of T cells after yellow fever vaccination. The study's findings and limits: Post-booster reappearance was seen for most primary-vaccination clones (around 96% CD4, 75% to 90% CD8).

TCRdb called the 5' RACE reads again in MiXCR, with one record for every CDR3 protein. The table shows hundreds of thousands of distinct CDR3 sequences, with approximately 18% occurring only once. This clonotype was recorded many times. What it binds is not known. The V end was cut by 8 bases, the J end by 2 bases, with 7 bases between. This CDR3 region has 13 residues. Germline CDR1 reads MNHEY; CDR2 reads SMNVEV (reference sequence). The chain carries TRBV27 and TRBJ2-6; TRBD2 is a possible D gene (5 bases). This material consisted of PBMCs, taken before the yellow fever booster vaccination. This receptor was taken from a man aged 18-30 years who received the YFV17D yellow fever vaccine. The CDR3 DNA follows: TGTGCCAGCCGGGGAACTGGGGCCAACGTCCTGACTTTC. Its translation is CASRGTGANVLTF.